The 13 T cell receptor beta chains reported below all come from one sample, sequenced in a study of blood T cell repertoires in COVID-19. Generated by immunoSEQ multiplex PCR, the TCRdb table keeps only in-frame clones and is missing some. Here the sample spans some 240,000 clones, 75% to 90% being singletons. The sequencing input was peripheral blood. Receptor source: a woman aged 70-85 years with COVID-19, enrolled during active disease.

V and J are TRBV3-1 (or the pseudogene TRBV3-2) and TRBJ2-3; D possibly corresponds to TRBD2 (5 bases). Germline CDR1 is LGHDT and CDR2 is YNNKEL (reference sequence). Trimming shortened V by 4 bases and J by 6 bases, and 8 bases separated the two germline ends. The CDR3 is 12 residues long. The CDR3 nucleotides read TGTGCCAGCAGCCCGGGGTGGGATACGCAGTATTTT. Its protein product is CASSPGWDTQYF.

This clone was detected only a few times. The rearrangement uses TRBV5-4 and TRBJ2-2; 7 bases agree with TRBD1. The germline gives CDR1 SGHNT, CDR2 YYREEE (reference sequence). The length of the CDR3 is 15 residues. Trimming took 4 bases from V and 0 from J; bases not matched to a gene: 3. In DNA, the CDR3 is TGTGCCAGCAGCCGACAGGGCGCGAACACCGGGGAGCTGTTTTTT. Protein sequence: CASSRQGANTGELFF.

This rearrangement joins TRBV7-2 to TRBJ2-2; D is possibly TRBD1 (6 bases). V lost 4 bases and J lost 4, with 13 bases in between. Per the germline V gene, CDR1 is SGHTA and CDR2 is FQGNSA. CDR3 length: 15 residues. The CDR3 DNA sequence: TGTGCCAGCAGCTCCCAGACAGGACGCACCGGGGAGCTGTTTTTT. This encodes CASSSQTGRTGELFF.

This clone was observed a handful of times. The same CDR3 arises from other DNA sequences in this sample as well. The chain employs TRBV6-2 or TRBV6-3 and TRBJ1-5; TRBD1 agrees at 7 bases. The J segment lost 5 bases and the V segment lost 5 bases, leaving 3 bases of the junction unmatched. CDR1 is MNHEY and CDR2 is SVGEGT in the germline V gene. CDR3 length equals 13 residues. The CDR3, as DNA: TGTGCCAGCAGTCGTGACAGGGATCAGCCCCAGCATTTT. It codes for CASSRDRDQPQHF.

V usage is TRBV7-9 and J usage is TRBJ2-5, with 8 bases aligning to TRBD1. V shed 2 bases, J shed 1 base, and the junction held 3 bases outside the gene matches. Germline assignment: CDR1 SEHNR and CDR2 FQNEAQ (reference sequence). The CDR3 contains 15 residues. The DNA for the CDR3 is TGTGCCAGCAGCTTAACTACAGGGGGCCAAGAGACCCAGTACTTC. Translating it yields CASSLTTGGQETQYF.

The J gene is TRBJ1-1, the V gene TRBV28; D remains unclear. From germline, CDR1 is MDHEN and CDR2 SYDVKM. V lost 2 bases, J lost 1 base, and 8 bases lay in between. This CDR3 contains 14 residues. The CDR3 protein is CASSLGDSNTEAFF. CDR3 nucleotide sequence: TGTGCCAGCAGTTTAGGCGACTCGAACACTGAAGCTTTCTTT. The full variable domain, completed using reference TRBV28 and TRBJ1-1, is DVKVTQSSRYLVKRTGEKVFLECVQDMDHENMFWYRQDPGLGLRLIYFSYDVKMKEKGDIPEGYSVSREKKERFSLILESASTNQTSMYLCASSLGDSNTEAFFGQGTRLTVV.

The chain employs TRBV10-3 and TRBJ2-5, with 9 bases identical to TRBD2. The CDR3 sequence is 15 residues long. Looked up from germline, CDR1 is ENHRY and CDR2 is SYGVKD. The V and J ends lost 5 bases and 4 bases, in that order; junction bases with no gene match: 8. CDR3 sequence: CAISFVAGESETQYF. CDR3 nucleotide sequence: TGTGCCATCAGTTTTGTAGCGGGAGAATCAGAGACCCAGTACTTC.

The CDR3 loop is CASSLLTGAQPQHF. CDR3 bases: TGTGCCAGCAGTCTATTGACAGGGGCTCAGCCCCAGCATTTT. The chain uses TRBV6-5 and TRBJ1-5; the match to TRBD1 covers 8 bases. Germline V gene lookup returns CDR1 MNHEY and CDR2 SVGAGI. Trimming removed 5 bases from V and 6 bases from J; junction bases left unmatched: 6. The CDR3 runs to 14 residues.

Only one count was recorded for this clone. The chain links TRBV19 to TRBJ1-2, with 7 bases lining up with TRBD1. V was clipped by 6 bases and J by 8 bases; unmatched bases: 6. Germline values: CDR1 LNHDA, CDR2 SQIVND (reference sequence). The CDR3 extends over 12 amino acids. CDR3 coding DNA: TGTGCCAGTAGCATCACAGGGGCCGGCTACACCTTC. It is translated as CASSITGAGYTF.

The chain couples TRBV5-1 to TRBJ2-5; 13 bases fit TRBD2. This CDR3 contains 15 residues. Trimming cost V 2 bases and J 5 bases; bases outside gene matches: 3. The V gene's germline CDR1 is SGHRS and CDR2 YFSETQ. CDR3 loop: CASSLRTSGSETQYF. CDR3 nucleotides: TGCGCCAGCAGCTTACGGACTAGCGGGAGTGAGACCCAGTACTTC.

The gene calls are TRBV11-3 and TRBJ2-3; the D is unclear. The germline gives CDR1 SGHNT, CDR2 YENEEA. This CDR3 spans 12 amino acids. The V end lost 7 bases, the J end lost 4 bases, and 9 bases lay between the germline ends. CDR3 nucleotides: TGTGCCAGCAATGGAGCCTCAGATACGCAGTATTTT. Its translation: CASNGASDTQYF.

V is TRBV6-6 and J is TRBJ1-5; D gene unclear. CDR1 and CDR2 (germline): MNHNY, SVGAGI (reference sequence). This CDR3 region has 14 residues. V lost 6 bases to trimming and J lost 6 bases, with 15 bases between them. As DNA, the CDR3 is TGTGCCAGCAGCAGCGGCGGAGGAGGTCAGCCCCAGCATTTT. Translated: CASSSGGGGQPQHF.

The chain has TRBV27 and TRBJ1-5; a possible D gene is TRBD1 (6 bases). Trimming pared 2 bases from V and 10 bases from J, leaving 15 bases between. Germline V lookup: CDR1 MNHEY, CDR2 SMNVEV (reference sequence). The CDR3 consists of 14 residues. The CDR3 region has the DNA TGTGCCAGCAGTTTAGCCACAACAGGGTACCCCCAGCATTTT. It encodes CASSLATTGYPQHF.